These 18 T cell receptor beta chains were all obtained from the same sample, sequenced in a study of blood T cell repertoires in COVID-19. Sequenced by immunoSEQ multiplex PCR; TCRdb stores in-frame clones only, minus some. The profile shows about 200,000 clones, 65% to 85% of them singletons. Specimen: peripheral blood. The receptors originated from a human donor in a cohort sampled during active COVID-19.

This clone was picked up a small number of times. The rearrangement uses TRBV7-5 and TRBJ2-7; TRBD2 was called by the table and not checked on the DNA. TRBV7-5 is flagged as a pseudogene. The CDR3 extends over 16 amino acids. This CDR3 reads CARSHRRTSGSYEQYF. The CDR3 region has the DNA TGTGCCAGAAGCCATAGAAGGACTAGCGGGTCCTACGAGCAGTACTTC.

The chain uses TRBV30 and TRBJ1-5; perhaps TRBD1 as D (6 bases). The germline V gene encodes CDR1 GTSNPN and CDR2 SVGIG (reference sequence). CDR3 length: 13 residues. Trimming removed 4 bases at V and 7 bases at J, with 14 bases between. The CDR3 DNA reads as TGTGCCTGGACTATACAGGGAAGGCAGCCCCAGCATTTT. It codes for CAWTIQGRQPQHF.

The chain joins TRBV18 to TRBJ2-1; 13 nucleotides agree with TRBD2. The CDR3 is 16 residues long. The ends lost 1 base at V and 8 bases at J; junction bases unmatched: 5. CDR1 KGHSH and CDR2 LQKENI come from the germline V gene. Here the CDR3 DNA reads TGTGCCAGCTCACCACAAACTAGCGGGAGGGTAGATGAGCAGTTCTTC. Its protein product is CASSPQTSGRVDEQFF.

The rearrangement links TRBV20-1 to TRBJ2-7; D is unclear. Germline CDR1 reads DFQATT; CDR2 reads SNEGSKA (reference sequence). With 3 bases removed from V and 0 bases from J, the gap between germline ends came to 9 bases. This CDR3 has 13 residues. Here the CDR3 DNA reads TGCAGTGCTAGTCGGCACAGCTCCTACGAGCAGTACTTC. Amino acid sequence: CSASRHSSYEQYF.

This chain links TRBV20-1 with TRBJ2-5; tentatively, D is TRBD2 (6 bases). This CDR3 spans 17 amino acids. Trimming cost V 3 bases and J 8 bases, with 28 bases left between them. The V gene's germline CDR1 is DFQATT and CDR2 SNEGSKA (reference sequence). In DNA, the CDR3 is TGCAGTGCTAGTCGGTTAGGTACTAGTGGGGGGTTTGAAACCCAGTACTTC. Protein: CSASRLGTSGGFETQYF.

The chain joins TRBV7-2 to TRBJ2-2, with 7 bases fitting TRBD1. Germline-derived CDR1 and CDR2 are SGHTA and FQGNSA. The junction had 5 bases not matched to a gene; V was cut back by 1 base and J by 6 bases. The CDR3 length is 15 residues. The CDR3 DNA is TGTGCCAGCAGCTTAGGACAGGGAATGGCCGGGGAGCTGTTTTTT. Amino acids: CASSLGQGMAGELFF.

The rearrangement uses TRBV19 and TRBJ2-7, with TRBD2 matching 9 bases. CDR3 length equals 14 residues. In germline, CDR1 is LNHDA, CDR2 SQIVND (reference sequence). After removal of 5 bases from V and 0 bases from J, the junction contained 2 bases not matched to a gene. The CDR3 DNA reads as TGTGCCAGTAGTTCTAGCGGGGACTCCTACGAGCAGTACTTC. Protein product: CASSSSGDSYEQYF.

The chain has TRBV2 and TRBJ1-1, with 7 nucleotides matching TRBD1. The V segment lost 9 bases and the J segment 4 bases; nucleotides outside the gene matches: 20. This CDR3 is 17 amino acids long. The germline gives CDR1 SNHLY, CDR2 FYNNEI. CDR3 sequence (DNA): TGTGCCAGTGGGGAGGACAGGACCGACCCGGGTAGCACTGAAGCTTTCTTT. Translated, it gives CASGEDRTDPGSTEAFF. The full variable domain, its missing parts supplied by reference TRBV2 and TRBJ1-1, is EPEVTQTPSHQVTQMGQEVILRCVPISNHLYFYWYRQILGQKVEFLVSFYNNEISEKSEIFDDQFSVERPDGSNFTLKIRSTKLEDSAMYFCASGEDRTDPGSTEAFFGQGTRLTVV.

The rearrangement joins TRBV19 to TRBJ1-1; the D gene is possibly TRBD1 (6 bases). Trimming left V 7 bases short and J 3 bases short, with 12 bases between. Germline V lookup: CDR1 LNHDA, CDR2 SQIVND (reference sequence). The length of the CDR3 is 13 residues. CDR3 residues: CASNRAGDTEAFF. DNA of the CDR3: TGTGCCAGTAACAGGGCGGGGGACACTGAAGCTTTCTTT.

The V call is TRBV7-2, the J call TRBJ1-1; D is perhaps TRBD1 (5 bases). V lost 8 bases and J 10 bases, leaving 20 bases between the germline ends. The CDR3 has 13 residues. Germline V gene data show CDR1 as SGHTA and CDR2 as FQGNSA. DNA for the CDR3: TGTGCCAGCTCTCCGGCAGGGTCGATCGGAGCTTTCTTT. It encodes CASSPAGSIGAFF.

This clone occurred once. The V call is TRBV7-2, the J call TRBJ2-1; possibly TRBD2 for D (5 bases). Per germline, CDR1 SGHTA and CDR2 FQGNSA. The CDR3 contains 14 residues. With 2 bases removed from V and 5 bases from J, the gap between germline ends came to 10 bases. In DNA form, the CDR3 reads TGTGCCAGCAGCTTATTTCAGCGGAACAATGAGCAGTTCTTC. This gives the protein CASSLFQRNNEQFF.

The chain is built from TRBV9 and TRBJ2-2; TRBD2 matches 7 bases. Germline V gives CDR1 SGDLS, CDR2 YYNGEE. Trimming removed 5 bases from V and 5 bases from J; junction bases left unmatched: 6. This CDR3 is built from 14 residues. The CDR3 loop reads CASRATGGTGELFF. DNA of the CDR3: TGTGCCAGCAGGGCGACGGGGGGAACCGGGGAGCTGTTTTTT.

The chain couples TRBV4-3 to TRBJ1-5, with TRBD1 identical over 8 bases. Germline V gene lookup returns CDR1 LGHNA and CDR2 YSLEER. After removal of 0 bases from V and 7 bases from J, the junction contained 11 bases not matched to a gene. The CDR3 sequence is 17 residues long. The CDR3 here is CASSQDPAQGGTQPQHF. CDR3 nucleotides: TGCGCCAGCAGCCAAGACCCAGCACAGGGGGGAACGCAGCCCCAGCATTTT.

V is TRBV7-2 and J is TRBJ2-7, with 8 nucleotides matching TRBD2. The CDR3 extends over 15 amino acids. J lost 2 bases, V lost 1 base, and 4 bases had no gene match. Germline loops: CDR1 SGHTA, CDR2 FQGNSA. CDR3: CASSLDSGKPYEQYF. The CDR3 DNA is TGTGCCAGCAGCTTAGATAGCGGGAAGCCCTACGAGCAGTACTTC.

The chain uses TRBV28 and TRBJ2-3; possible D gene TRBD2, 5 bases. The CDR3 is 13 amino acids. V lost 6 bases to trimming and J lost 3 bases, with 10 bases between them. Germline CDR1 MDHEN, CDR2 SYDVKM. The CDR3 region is CASSPSGTDTQYF. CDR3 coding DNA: TGTGCCAGCAGCCCGTCGGGGACAGATACGCAGTATTTT.

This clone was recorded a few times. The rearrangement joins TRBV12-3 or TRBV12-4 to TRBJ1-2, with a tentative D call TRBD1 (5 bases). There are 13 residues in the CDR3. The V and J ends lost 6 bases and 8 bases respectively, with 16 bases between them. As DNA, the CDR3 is TGTGCCAGCAGATACCGGGACTTCGGGGGCTACACCTTC. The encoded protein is CASRYRDFGGYTF.

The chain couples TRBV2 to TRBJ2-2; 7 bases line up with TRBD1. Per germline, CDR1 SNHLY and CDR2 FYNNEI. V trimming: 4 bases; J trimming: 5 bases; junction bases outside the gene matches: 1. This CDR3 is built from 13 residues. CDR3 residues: CASSGGQTGELFF. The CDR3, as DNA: TGTGCCAGCAGTGGGGGACAGACCGGGGAGCTGTTTTTT.

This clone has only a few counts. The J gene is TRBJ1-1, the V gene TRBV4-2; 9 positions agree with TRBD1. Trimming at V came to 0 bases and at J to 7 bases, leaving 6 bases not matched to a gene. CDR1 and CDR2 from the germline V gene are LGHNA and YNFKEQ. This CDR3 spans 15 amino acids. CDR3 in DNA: TGTGCCAGCAGCCAAGATCTTGGACAGGGGATTGAAGCTTTCTTT. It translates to CASSQDLGQGIEAFF.